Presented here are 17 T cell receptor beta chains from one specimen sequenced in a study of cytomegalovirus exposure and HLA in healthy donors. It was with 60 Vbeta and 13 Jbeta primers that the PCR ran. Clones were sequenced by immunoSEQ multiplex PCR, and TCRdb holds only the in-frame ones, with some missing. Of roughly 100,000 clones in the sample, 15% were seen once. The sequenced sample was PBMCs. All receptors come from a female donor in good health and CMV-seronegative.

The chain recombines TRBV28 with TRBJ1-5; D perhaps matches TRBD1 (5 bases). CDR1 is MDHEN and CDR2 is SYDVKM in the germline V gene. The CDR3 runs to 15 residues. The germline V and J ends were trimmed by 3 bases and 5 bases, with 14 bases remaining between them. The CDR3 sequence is CASSFVVGGDQPQHF. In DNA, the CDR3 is TGTGCCAGCAGTTTCGTAGTGGGGGGGGATCAGCCCCAGCATTTT.

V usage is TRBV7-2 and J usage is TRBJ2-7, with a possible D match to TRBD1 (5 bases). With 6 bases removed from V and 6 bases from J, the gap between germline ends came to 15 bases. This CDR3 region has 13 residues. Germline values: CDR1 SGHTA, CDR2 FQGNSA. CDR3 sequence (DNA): TGTGCCAGCAGGGGTCCAGGGTTTGGCGAGCAGTACTTC. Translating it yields CASRGPGFGEQYF.

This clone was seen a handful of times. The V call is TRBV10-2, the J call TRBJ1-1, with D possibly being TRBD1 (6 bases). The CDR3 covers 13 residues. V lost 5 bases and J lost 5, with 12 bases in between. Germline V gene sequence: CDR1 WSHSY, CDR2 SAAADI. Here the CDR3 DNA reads TGCGCCAGCAGTCAACAGGGTGGGACTGAAGCTTTCTTT. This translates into CASSQQGGTEAFF.

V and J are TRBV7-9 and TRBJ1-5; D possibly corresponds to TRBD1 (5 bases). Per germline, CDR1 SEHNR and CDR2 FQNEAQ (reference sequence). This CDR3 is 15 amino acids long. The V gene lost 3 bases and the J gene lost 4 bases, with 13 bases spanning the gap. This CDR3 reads CASSFFPGENQPQHF. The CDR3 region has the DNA TGTGCCAGCAGCTTTTTCCCGGGGGAGAATCAGCCCCAGCATTTT.

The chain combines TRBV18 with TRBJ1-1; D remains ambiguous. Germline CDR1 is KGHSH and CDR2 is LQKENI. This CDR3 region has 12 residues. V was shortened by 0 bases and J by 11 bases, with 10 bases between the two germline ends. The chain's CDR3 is CASSPPAETAFF. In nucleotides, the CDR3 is TGTGCCAGCTCACCACCGGCAGAAACGGCTTTCTTT.

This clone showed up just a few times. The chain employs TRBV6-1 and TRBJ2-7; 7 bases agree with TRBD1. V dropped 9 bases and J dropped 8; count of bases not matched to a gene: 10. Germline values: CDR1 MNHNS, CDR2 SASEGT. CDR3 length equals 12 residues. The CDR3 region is CASTTRDSQQYF. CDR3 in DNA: TGTGCCAGTACTACTAGGGACAGCCAGCAGTACTTC.

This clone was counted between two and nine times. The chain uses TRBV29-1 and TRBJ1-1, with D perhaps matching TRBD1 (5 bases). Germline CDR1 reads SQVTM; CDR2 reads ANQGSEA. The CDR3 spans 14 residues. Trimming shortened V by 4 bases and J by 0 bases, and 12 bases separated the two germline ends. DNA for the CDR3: TGCAGCGTTGCGAACAGGTTAATGAACACTGAAGCTTTCTTT. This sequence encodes CSVANRLMNTEAFF.

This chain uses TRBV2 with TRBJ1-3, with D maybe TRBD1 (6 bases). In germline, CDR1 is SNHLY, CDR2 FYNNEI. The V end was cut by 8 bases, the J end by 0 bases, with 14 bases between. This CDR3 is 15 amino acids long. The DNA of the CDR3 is TGTGCCAGCTTCGGGGGGACATACTCTGGAAACACCATATATTTT. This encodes CASFGGTYSGNTIYF.

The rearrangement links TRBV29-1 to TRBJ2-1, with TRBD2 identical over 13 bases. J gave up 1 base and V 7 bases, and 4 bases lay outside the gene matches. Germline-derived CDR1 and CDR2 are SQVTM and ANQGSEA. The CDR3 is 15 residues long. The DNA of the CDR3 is TGCAGCGCCAGGACTAGCGGGAGTTCCTACAATGAGCAGTTCTTC. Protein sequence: CSARTSGSSYNEQFF.

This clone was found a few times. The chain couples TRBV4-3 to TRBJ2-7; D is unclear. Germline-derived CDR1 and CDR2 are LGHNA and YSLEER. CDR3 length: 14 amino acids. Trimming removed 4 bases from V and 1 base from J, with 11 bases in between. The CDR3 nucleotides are TGCGCCAGCAGCCGTGTGGAGAGATCCTACGAGCAGTACTTC. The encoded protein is CASSRVERSYEQYF.

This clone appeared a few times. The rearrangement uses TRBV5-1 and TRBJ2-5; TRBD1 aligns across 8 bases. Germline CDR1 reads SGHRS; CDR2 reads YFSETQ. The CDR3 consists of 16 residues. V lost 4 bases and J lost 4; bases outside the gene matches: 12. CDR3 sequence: CASSAIRQGKSETQYF. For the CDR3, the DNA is TGCGCCAGCAGCGCTATTAGACAGGGGAAATCAGAGACCCAGTACTTC.

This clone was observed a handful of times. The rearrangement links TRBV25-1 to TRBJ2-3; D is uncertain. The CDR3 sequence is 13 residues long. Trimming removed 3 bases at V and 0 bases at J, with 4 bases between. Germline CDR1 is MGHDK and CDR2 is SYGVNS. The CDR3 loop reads CASSEASTDTQYF. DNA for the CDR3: TGTGCCAGCAGTGAGGCTAGCACAGATACGCAGTATTTT.

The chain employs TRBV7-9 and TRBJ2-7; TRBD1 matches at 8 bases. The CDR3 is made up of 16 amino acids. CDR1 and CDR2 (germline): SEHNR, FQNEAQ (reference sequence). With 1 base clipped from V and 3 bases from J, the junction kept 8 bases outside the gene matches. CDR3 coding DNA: TGTGCCAGCAGCTTAGGGGAGACAGGGGCACACTACGAGCAGTACTTC. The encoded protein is CASSLGETGAHYEQYF.

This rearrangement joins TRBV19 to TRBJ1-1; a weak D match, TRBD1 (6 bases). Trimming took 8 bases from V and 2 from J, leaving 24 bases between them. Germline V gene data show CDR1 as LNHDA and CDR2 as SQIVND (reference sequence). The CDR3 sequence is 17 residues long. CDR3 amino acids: CASPYFPSRGGNTEAFF. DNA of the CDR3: TGTGCCAGTCCCTATTTCCCCTCCCGGGGGGGCAACACTGAAGCTTTCTTT.

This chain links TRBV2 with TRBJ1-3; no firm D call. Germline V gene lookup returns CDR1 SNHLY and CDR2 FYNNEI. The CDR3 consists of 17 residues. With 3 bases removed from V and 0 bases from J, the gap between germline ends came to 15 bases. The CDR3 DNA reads TGTGCCAGCAGTGAGGGGAGAATCATAGCCTCTGGAAACACCATATATTTT. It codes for CASSEGRIIASGNTIYF. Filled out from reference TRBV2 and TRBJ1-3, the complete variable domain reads EPEVTQTPSHQVTQMGQEVILRCVPISNHLYFYWYRQILGQKVEFLVSFYNNEISEKSEIFDDQFSVERPDGSNFTLKIRSTKLEDSAMYFCASSEGRIIASGNTIYFGEGSWLTVV.

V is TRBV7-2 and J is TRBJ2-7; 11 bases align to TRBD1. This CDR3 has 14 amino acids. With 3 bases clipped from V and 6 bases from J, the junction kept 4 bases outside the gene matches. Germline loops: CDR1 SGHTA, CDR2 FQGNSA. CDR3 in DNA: TGTGCCAGCAGCTTGTGGACAGGGGGCGGCGAGCAGTACTTC. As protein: CASSLWTGGGEQYF. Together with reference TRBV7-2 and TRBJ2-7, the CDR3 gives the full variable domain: GAGVSQSPSNKVTEKGKDVELRCDPISGHTALYWYRQSLGQGLEFLIYFQGNSAPDKSGLPSDRFSAERTGGSVSTLTIQRTQQEDSAVYLCASSLWTGGGEQYFGPGTRLTVT.

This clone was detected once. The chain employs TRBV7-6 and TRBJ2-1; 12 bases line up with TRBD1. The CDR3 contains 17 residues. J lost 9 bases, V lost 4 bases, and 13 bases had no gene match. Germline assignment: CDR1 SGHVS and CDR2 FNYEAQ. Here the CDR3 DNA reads TGTGCCAGCAGCTACCCCGGGACAGGGGGCGGTGGAACTGAGCAGTTCTTC. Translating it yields CASSYPGTGGGGTEQFF.